This T cell receptor beta chain was captured by sequencing in a study of T cells in women clearing cervical HPV infection. Study conclusions and caveats: TRBV6-7 relative abundance averaged roughly 0.099% in cases and about 0.15% in controls.

Germline CDR1 LNHDA, CDR2 SQIVND (reference sequence). The CDR3 is made up of 14 amino acids. Trimming cost V 5 bases and J 2 bases; bases outside gene matches: 5. Clones were read by immunoSEQ multiplex PCR, and TCRdb kept only the in-frame ones, dropping some. Across about 32,000 clones, the top ten clones capture about 7.1% of the sample. Turning to this clone: The antigen remains undetermined. The read gets to within 3 residues of the CDR3 end, and the germline J gene fills in the rest.

The chain combines TRBV19 with TRBJ2-7; 8 positions agree with TRBD1. Sequencing was done on a sample of blood buffy coat. This TCR derives from a woman aged 18-70 years with a cervical HPV16 infection that either progressed to CIN3+ or cleared (not recorded which). CDR3: CASSAQQGAYEQYF. The sequenced part of the CDR3 DNA is TGTGCCAGTAGTGCCCAACAGGGGGCCTACGAG.